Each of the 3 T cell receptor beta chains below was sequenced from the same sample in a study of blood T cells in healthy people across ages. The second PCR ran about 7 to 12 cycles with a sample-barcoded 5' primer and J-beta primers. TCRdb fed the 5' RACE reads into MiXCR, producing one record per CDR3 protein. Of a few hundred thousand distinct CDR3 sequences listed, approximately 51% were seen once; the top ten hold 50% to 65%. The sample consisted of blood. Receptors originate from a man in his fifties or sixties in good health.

CDR3 DNA sequence: TGCAGTGCTACCATTACAGGGAGCGAGACCCAGTACTTC. This codes for CSATITGSETQYF. This chain joins TRBV20-1 and TRBJ2-5; weak D call: TRBD1 (6 bases). Germline loops: CDR1 DFQATT, CDR2 SNEGSKA (reference sequence). V was clipped by 4 bases and J by 5 bases, with 14 bases between them. CDR3 length: 13 residues.

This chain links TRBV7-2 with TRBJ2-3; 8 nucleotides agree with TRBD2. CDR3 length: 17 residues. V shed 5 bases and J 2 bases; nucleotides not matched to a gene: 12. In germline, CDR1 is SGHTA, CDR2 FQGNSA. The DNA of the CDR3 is TGTGCCAGCAGCGCTGCCTCGCGGGGGGCCCCCACAGATACGCAGTATTTT. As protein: CASSAASRGAPTDTQYF.

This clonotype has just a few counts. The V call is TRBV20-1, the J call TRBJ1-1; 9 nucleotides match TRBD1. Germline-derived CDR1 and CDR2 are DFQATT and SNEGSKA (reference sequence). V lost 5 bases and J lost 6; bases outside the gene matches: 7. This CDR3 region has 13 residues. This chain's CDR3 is CSAGTGSLAEAFF. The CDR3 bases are TGCAGTGCTGGGACAGGGTCCCTGGCTGAAGCTTTCTTT.